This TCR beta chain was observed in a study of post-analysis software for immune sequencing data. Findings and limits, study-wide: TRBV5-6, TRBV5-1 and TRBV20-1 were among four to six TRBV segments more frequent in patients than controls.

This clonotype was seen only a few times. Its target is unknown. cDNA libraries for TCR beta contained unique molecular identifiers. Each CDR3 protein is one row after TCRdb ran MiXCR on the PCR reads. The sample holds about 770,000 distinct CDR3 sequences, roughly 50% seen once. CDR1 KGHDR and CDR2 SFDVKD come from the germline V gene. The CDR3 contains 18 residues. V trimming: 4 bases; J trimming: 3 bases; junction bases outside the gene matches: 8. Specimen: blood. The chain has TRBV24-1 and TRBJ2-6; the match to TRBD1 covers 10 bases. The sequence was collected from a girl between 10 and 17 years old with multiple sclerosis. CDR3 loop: CATSDPRTGGHGANVLTF. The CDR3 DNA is TGTGCCACCAGTGACCCCAGGACAGGGGGACATGGGGCCAACGTCCTGACTTTC.